A single sample gave rise to the 10 T cell receptor beta chains below, sequenced in a study of glioma-infiltrating T cells. The iRepertoire nested amplicon-rescue multiplex PCR amplified TCR alpha and beta CDR3s from RNA. TCRdb analysed the multiplex PCR reads with MiXCR anew, one entry per CDR3 protein. The sample carries some 99,000 distinct CDR3 sequences, 20% to 30% recorded once. The sample taken for sequencing was glioma tissue, nonneoplastic brain tissue, or PBMCs (not recorded which). These receptors originate from a human donor with low-grade glioma or glioblastoma, undergoing nonglioma brain surgery, or in good health (not recorded which).

This clonotype was observed many times. This rearrangement joins TRBV14 to TRBJ2-7; D remains unclear. Per the germline V gene, CDR1 is SGHDN and CDR2 is FVKESK. V was shortened by 1 base and J by 6 bases, with 7 bases between the two germline ends. The CDR3 is made up of 12 amino acids. CDR3 in amino acids: CASSQVFSEQYF. In nucleotides, the CDR3 is TGTGCCAGCAGCCAAGTTTTCAGCGAGCAGTACTTC. Together with reference TRBV14 and TRBJ2-7, the CDR3 gives the full variable domain: EAGVTQFPSHSVIEKGQTVTLRCDPISGHDNLYWYRRVMGKEIKFLLHFVKESKQDESGMPNNRFLAERTGGTYSTLKVQPAELEDSGVYFCASSQVFSEQYFGPGTRLTVT.

This clonotype has a count of ten or more. A much larger clone sits a single nucleotide away, making a read error possible. The CDR3 DNA reads as TGTGCCAGCAGTTTTGGGACAGGGGGTAACACCTTC. Translation: CASSFGTGGNTF. The chain recombines TRBV27 with TRBJ1-2; 11 bases fit TRBD1. Germline CDR1 reads MNHEY; CDR2 reads SMNVEV (reference sequence). The CDR3 loop spans 12 amino acids. V lost 3 bases to trimming and J lost 12 bases; unmatched junction nucleotides: 3.

This clonotype was found many times. The V gene is TRBV6-6, the J gene TRBJ1-3, with D uncertain. The CDR3 totals 15 residues. V shed 0 bases and J shed 0 bases, with 6 bases lying between them. CDR1 is MNHNY, CDR2 SVGAGI, per germline (reference sequence). The CDR3 DNA reads TGTGCCAGCAGTTACTCGATACTCTCTGGAAACACCATATATTTT. Its protein is CASSYSILSGNTIYF.

This clonotype has ten or more counts. The genes are TRBV2 and TRBJ1-4; 8 bases line up with TRBD1. This CDR3 has 15 residues. Germline CDR1 reads SNHLY; CDR2 reads FYNNEI. The trim removed 4 bases at V and 7 bases at J, leaving 8 bases unmatched. This chain's CDR3 is CASSAKGQGSEKLFF. The DNA of the CDR3 is TGTGCCAGCAGTGCTAAAGGACAGGGTTCTGAAAAACTGTTTTTT. The complete variable domain, with remaining parts taken from reference TRBV2 and TRBJ1-4, reads EPEVTQTPSHQVTQMGQEVILRCVPISNHLYFYWYRQILGQKVEFLVSFYNNEISEKSEIFDDQFSVERPDGSNFTLKIRSTKLEDSAMYFCASSAKGQGSEKLFFGSGTQLSVL.

This clonotype has ten or more counts. The rearrangement joins TRBV20-1 to TRBJ1-6; the D gene is possibly TRBD1 (6 bases). CDR1 is DFQATT, CDR2 SNEGSKA, per germline (reference sequence). Trimming removed 5 bases from V and 12 bases from J, with 17 bases in between. The CDR3 totals 13 residues. The CDR3 DNA is TGCAGTGCTCCACCCTCGACAGGCCGACCCCTCCACTTT. This encodes CSAPPSTGRPLHF.

This clonotype occurred many times. The rearrangement joins TRBV7-2 to TRBJ2-3; possible D gene TRBD2, 6 bases. Germline V gene lookup returns CDR1 SGHTA and CDR2 FQGNSA. V lost 4 bases and J 2 bases, leaving 25 bases between the germline ends. CDR3 length: 19 residues. The CDR3 DNA reads as TGTGCCAGCAGCTCTGTTCCTGGCGGGACGGGCCAGCTCACAGATACGCAGTATTTT. Translating gives CASSSVPGGTGQLTDTQYF.

This clonotype was observed at least ten times. This chain links TRBV4-2 with TRBJ1-2, with D unclear. Trimming took off 0 bases at V and 7 bases at J, with 12 bases between the two ends. Germline assignment: CDR1 LGHNA and CDR2 YNFKEQ. The CDR3 is 14 residues long. CDR3 sequence (DNA): TGTGCCAGCAGCCAAGATCAAGGAGGGTTTGGCTACACCTTC. Translated: CASSQDQGGFGYTF.

Concerning this clonotype: Since a much larger clone is just one base distant, this may be a read error. The chain has TRBV14 and TRBJ1-3; no firm D call. Per the germline V gene, CDR1 is SGHDN and CDR2 is FVKESK. The ends were cut back, 1 base at V and 0 bases at J, with 10 bases in the middle. The CDR3 length is 16 residues. CDR3 protein: CASSQVPAGSGNTIYF. In DNA form, the CDR3 reads TGTGCCAGCAGCCAAGTTCCGGCGGGCTCTGGAAACACCATATATTTT.

A note on this clonotype: Compared with germline, one end of the junction differs, possibly owing to a read error. The chain uses TRBV19 and TRBJ1-5; D is ambiguous. This CDR3 comprises 13 residues. Germline CDR1 is LNHDA and CDR2 is SQIVND (reference sequence). CDR3 nucleotide sequence: TGTGCCAGTAGTATAGACAGCAATCAGCCCCGGCATTTT. Protein: CASSIDSNQPRHF.

The table lists this clonotype with many counts. The chain combines TRBV6-4 with TRBJ2-3; 10 nucleotides align to TRBD2. V lost 2 bases, J lost 7 bases, and 6 bases stayed unmatched. The CDR3 contains 15 residues. From germline, CDR1 is MRHNA and CDR2 SNTAGT. The CDR3 DNA follows: TGTGCCAGCAGTGACAGGGCTAGCGGGGGATATACGCAGTATTTT. Translated: CASSDRASGGYTQYF.